The present TCR beta chain was sequenced within a study of T cells after yellow fever vaccination. Study information: Preparation of the low-cell-number fractions used SMART-Seq v4 Ultra Low Input.

TCRdb reprocessed the 5' RACE reads via MiXCR and lists one record per CDR3 protein. The repertoire holds fewer than 500,000 distinct CDR3 sequences, with approximately 18% as singletons. The ends lost 2 bases at V and 4 bases at J; junction bases unmatched: 6. This CDR3 spans 16 amino acids. CDR1 and CDR2 from the germline V gene are SGHTA and FQGNSA. Study-wide results and limits: Primary-vaccination clones mostly resurfaced post-booster (about 96% CD4, approximately 89% CD8). By day 5 rather than day 15, the secondary response had peaked, though it was weaker.

To note about this clonotype: Its antigen is unknown.

This material consisted of PBMCs, taken before the yellow fever booster vaccination. The chain couples TRBV7-2 to TRBJ2-3, with TRBD2 matching 10 bases. This TCR was recovered from a man between 18 and 35 years old who received the YFV17D yellow fever vaccine. CDR3 loop: CASSLFASGGADTQYF. The CDR3 DNA follows: TGTGCCAGCAGCTTATTCGCTAGCGGGGGCGCAGATACGCAGTATTTT. Full variable domain (remainder filled in from reference TRBV7-2 and TRBJ2-3): GAGVSQSPSNKVTEKGKDVELRCDPISGHTALYWYRQSLGQGLEFLIYFQGNSAPDKSGLPSDRFSAERTGGSVSTLTIQRTQQEDSAVYLCASSLFASGGADTQYFGPGTRLTVL.